This entry lists 22 T cell receptor beta chains sequenced from one sample in a study of T-cell reconstitution after alpha-beta-depleted transplantation in children (dated by TCRdb to about 2016). Taken with the paper, the label for treatment or condition translates to: allogeneic hematopoietic cell transplantation with graft depleted of TCRalphabeta T cells and CD19 B cells. Libraries were constructed by PCR. Sequencer: Illumina HiSeq 2500. TCR libraries were prepared with molecular barcoding, using unique molecular identifiers to normalize TCRbeta repertoire quantification. TCRdb handled the public reads itself, with Q25 trimming in fastp and clone calling in MiXCR, and kept productive beta chains. Rows with a matching CDR3 protein are joined into one entry that keeps the most common DNA and genes. The sample table holds around 450,000 distinct CDR3 sequences, of which roughly 17% were seen once. The top ten clones comprise roughly 29% of the sample.

This sample comprised PBMCs, mostly from graft donor cells, obtained 360 days after TCRalphabeta/CD19-depleted stem cell transplant. Receptors were obtained from a boy under two years old who had a stem cell transplant for Wiskott-Aldrich syndrome, so the T cells may come from the graft donor.

The chain joins TRBV5-1 to TRBJ2-2; 10 nucleotides match TRBD1. CDR3 length: 15 residues. The germline gives CDR1 SGHRS, CDR2 YFSETQ. Trimming took 3 bases from V and 6 from J; bases not matched to a gene: 5. CDR3 in amino acids: CASSWGQGSPGELFF. CDR3 in DNA: TGCGCCAGCAGCTGGGGACAGGGGTCGCCCGGGGAGCTGTTTTTT.

The chain joins TRBV12-3 or TRBV12-4 to TRBJ1-5; D ambiguous. The CDR3 loop spans 16 amino acids. The V gene lost 1 base and the J gene lost 0 bases, with 10 bases spanning the gap. The DNA for the CDR3 is TGTGCCAGCAGTTTAGGTCGCGGATTTAGCAATCAGCCCCAGCATTTT. Its translation is CASSLGRGFSNQPQHF.

This clonotype was found a few times. The chain uses TRBV5-6 and TRBJ2-3, with TRBD2 matching 9 bases. CDR1 and CDR2 (germline): SGHDT, YYEEEE. Germline trimming cut 2 bases from V and 0 bases from J; bases unmatched to any gene: 7. This CDR3 has 17 amino acids. The CDR3 DNA is TGTGCCAGCAGCTTACCTTTGGCGGGGGGGAGCACAGATACGCAGTATTTT. It translates to CASSLPLAGGSTDTQYF.

This chain connects TRBV29-1 to TRBJ2-1; D may be TRBD1 (5 bases). The germline V gene encodes CDR1 SQVTM and CDR2 ANQGSEA. CDR3 length equals 14 residues. V lost 3 bases to trimming and J lost 0 bases, with 9 bases between them. CDR3 region: CSVEFRVSYNEQFF. The CDR3 DNA follows: TGCAGCGTTGAGTTCAGGGTCTCCTACAATGAGCAGTTCTTC.

The chain couples TRBV5-1 to TRBJ2-5; D not resolved. Trimming took off 0 bases at V and 3 bases at J, with 12 bases between the two ends. The germline CDR1 and CDR2 sequences are SGHRS and YFSETQ. The CDR3 length is 15 residues. This CDR3 is CASSLGPGFEETQYF. The CDR3 DNA reads as TGCGCCAGCAGCTTGGGCCCCGGGTTTGAAGAGACCCAGTACTTC.

This clonotype appeared a few times. CDR3 sequence reads: CASSPLSATIYF. Here the CDR3 DNA reads TGTGCCAGCAGTCCCCTAAGTGCCACCATATATTTT. The rearrangement joins TRBV12-3 or TRBV12-4 to TRBJ1-3; D gene uncertain. Trimming left V 5 bases short and J 9 bases short, with 11 bases between. The CDR3 runs 12 residues.

This clonotype was counted between two and nine times. This chain's CDR3 is CASSPLEGFPPVEEKLFF. CDR3 coding DNA: TGCGCCAGCAGCCCACTTGAGGGCTTTCCCCCGGTTGAAGAAAAACTGTTTTTT. The chain employs TRBV4-1 and TRBJ1-4; D not certain. CDR3 length: 18 amino acids. Per germline, CDR1 MGHRA and CDR2 YSYEKL. Trimming left V 4 bases short and J 8 bases short, with 26 bases between.

The V gene is TRBV4-3, the J gene TRBJ2-1; D tentatively fits TRBD1 or TRBD2 (5 bases each). The germline V gene has CDR1 LGHNA and CDR2 YSLEER. The CDR3 length is 14 residues. V was clipped by 0 bases and J by 10 bases, with 13 bases between them. CDR3: CASSQEGTKVEQFF. The CDR3, as DNA: TGCGCCAGCAGCCAAGAGGGGACCAAAGTCGAGCAGTTCTTC.

This chain uses TRBV6-5 with TRBJ2-7; 12 bases fit TRBD2. This CDR3 spans 16 amino acids. Germline CDR1 reads MNHEY; CDR2 reads SVGAGI. J lost 6 bases, V lost 1 base, and 7 bases had no gene match. CDR3: CASSYFSGLAGTEQYF. DNA for the CDR3: TGTGCCAGCAGTTACTTTTCTGGACTAGCGGGGACCGAGCAGTACTTC.

This clonotype was counted between two and nine times. The CDR3 loop is CASAPDSYEQYF. DNA for the CDR3: TGTGCCAGCGCACCAGATTCCTACGAGCAGTACTTC. The gene calls are TRBV7-9 and TRBJ2-7; D gene unclear. From germline, CDR1 is SEHNR and CDR2 FQNEAQ (reference sequence). Trimming removed 8 bases from V and 1 base from J, with 9 bases in between. CDR3 length equals 12 residues.

This clonotype has only a few counts. The V call is TRBV12-3 or TRBV12-4, the J call TRBJ2-3; 9 bases match TRBD1. After removal of 3 bases from V and 3 bases from J, the junction contained 4 bases not matched to a gene. The CDR3 totals 15 residues. The CDR3 nucleotides are TGTGCCAGCAGTTTCGGGACAGGGTTGACAGATACGCAGTATTTT. It encodes CASSFGTGLTDTQYF.

This clonotype was counted only a few times. V gene TRBV29-1 combines with J gene TRBJ2-3; weak D call: TRBD2 (6 bases). Germline values: CDR1 SQVTM, CDR2 ANQGSEA. The CDR3 covers 14 residues. Trimming took 3 bases from V and 4 from J, leaving 14 bases between them. CDR3 in DNA: TGCAGCGTTGAGCGCGCGGGGTTGGCAGATACGCAGTATTTT. Encoded protein: CSVERAGLADTQYF.

This clonotype was counted many times. J is TRBJ2-3 and V is TRBV27; no reliable D call. Trimming stripped 5 bases from V and 2 bases from J, with 11 bases between. In germline, CDR1 is MNHEY, CDR2 SMNVEV (reference sequence). This CDR3 has 14 amino acids. The CDR3 sequence: CASSPRSATDTQYF. Written as DNA, the CDR3 is TGTGCCAGCAGTCCACGGTCAGCCACAGATACGCAGTATTTT.

This clonotype turned up a few times. The chain carries TRBV12-3 or TRBV12-4 and TRBJ1-4, with D perhaps TRBD1 (6 bases). Deletions cut 7 bases from V and 0 bases from J, with 12 bases between. The CDR3 consists of 15 residues. CDR3 protein: CASTQQGATNEKLFF. In DNA form, the CDR3 reads TGTGCCAGCACCCAACAGGGTGCAACTAATGAAAAACTGTTTTTT.

The rearrangement joins TRBV11-3 to TRBJ2-1; D is unclear. From germline, CDR1 is SGHNT and CDR2 YENEEA. Between the trimmed V and J ends, which lost 4 bases and 2 bases, there was a span of 12 bases. The CDR3 totals 15 residues. CDR3 sequence: CASSSSGVPYNEQFF. CDR3 DNA: TGTGCCAGCAGCTCCTCTGGTGTCCCCTACAATGAGCAGTTCTTC.

This clonotype was observed a few times. The chain couples TRBV29-1 to TRBJ1-6, with 9 bases lining up with TRBD1. Looked up from germline, CDR1 is SQVTM and CDR2 is ANQGSEA. Trimming removed 6 bases from V and 7 bases from J; junction bases left unmatched: 13. The CDR3 totals 16 residues. CDR3 loop: CSVAHTGGRQNSPLHF. CDR3 DNA: TGCAGCGTCGCCCATACAGGGGGCCGCCAGAATTCACCCCTCCACTTT.

This clonotype was seen a few times. V gene TRBV7-8 combines with J gene TRBJ2-7; 15 bases map to TRBD2. Germline values: CDR1 SGHVS, CDR2 FQNEAQ. Trimming at V came to 5 bases and at J to 4 bases, leaving 12 bases not matched to a gene. The length of the CDR3 is 18 residues. The CDR3 DNA is TGTGCCAGCAGCACGGGACTAGCGGGAGGACCCACGGGGTACGAGCAGTACTTC. It is translated as CASSTGLAGGPTGYEQYF.

The chain carries TRBV27 and TRBJ2-5, with 14 bases matching TRBD2. Germline V lookup: CDR1 MNHEY, CDR2 SMNVEV (reference sequence). Losses at the gene ends were 5 bases for V and 4 bases for J; bases not matched to a gene: 0. This CDR3 is 14 amino acids long. The CDR3 sequence: CASSGTSGRETQYF. CDR3 DNA sequence: TGTGCCAGCAGTGGGACTAGCGGGAGAGAGACCCAGTACTTC.

This chain joins TRBV4-3 and TRBJ2-3; 10 nucleotides agree with TRBD2. The germline V gene encodes CDR1 LGHNA and CDR2 YSLEER. Losses at the gene ends were 1 base for V and 2 bases for J; bases not matched to a gene: 9. The length of the CDR3 is 18 residues. CDR3 loop: CASSQVGPSGGLTDTQYF. CDR3 nucleotide sequence: TGCGCCAGCAGCCAAGTTGGTCCTAGCGGGGGCCTCACAGATACGCAGTATTTT.

This clonotype appeared a few times. The V gene is TRBV7-2, the J gene TRBJ2-2; 8 bases align to TRBD1. Germline V CDR1 and CDR2: SGHTA, FQGNSA. The CDR3 length is 16 residues. Trimming cost V 5 bases and J 2 bases; bases outside gene matches: 7. The CDR3 sequence: CASSPRTGYNTGELFF. In DNA, the CDR3 is TGTGCCAGCAGCCCGAGGACAGGGTATAACACCGGGGAGCTGTTTTTT.

The chain carries TRBV2 and TRBJ2-2; no definite D call. This CDR3 has 13 residues. The germline V gene encodes CDR1 SNHLY and CDR2 FYNNEI. The V end was cut by 1 base, the J end by 3 bases, with 3 bases between. CDR3 residues: CASSEEYTGELFF. The DNA for the CDR3 is TGTGCCAGCAGTGAAGAGTACACCGGGGAGCTGTTTTTT.

This clonotype was counted between two and nine times. This rearrangement joins TRBV5-1 to TRBJ2-7; TRBD1 matches at 7 bases. V gave up 1 base and J gave up 7 bases; unmatched junction bases: 11. The germline gives CDR1 SGHRS, CDR2 YFSETQ. The CDR3 loop spans 15 amino acids. The CDR3 DNA is TGCGCCAGCAGCTTGAGTAAGGGGGCAGTGATTGAGCAGTACTTC. Translating it yields CASSLSKGAVIEQYF. Combining the CDR3 with reference TRBV5-1 and TRBJ2-7 gives the whole variable domain KAGVTQTPRYLIKTRGQQVTLSCSPISGHRSVSWYQQTPGQGLQFLFEYFSETQRNKGNFPGRFSGRQFSNSRSEMNVSTLELGDSALYLCASSLSKGAVIEQYFGPGTRLTVT.